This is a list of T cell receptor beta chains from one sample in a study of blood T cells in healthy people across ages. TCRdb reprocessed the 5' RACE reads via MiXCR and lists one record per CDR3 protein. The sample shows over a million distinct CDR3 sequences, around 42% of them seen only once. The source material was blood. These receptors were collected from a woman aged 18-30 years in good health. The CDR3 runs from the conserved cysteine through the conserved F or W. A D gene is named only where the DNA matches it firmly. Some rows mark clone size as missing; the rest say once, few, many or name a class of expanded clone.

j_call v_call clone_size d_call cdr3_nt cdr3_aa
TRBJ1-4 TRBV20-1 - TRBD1 TGCAGTGCCGACAGGGGCCCAAGTGAAAAACTGTTTTTT CSADRGPSEKLFF
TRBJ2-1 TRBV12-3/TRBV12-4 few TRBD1 TGTGCCAGCAGTTTGGGGTCCACAGGGGGCCACAATGAGCAGTTCTTC CASSLGSTGGHNEQFF
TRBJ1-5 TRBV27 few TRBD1 TGTGCCAGCAGTTTATCCCGGGACAGGTACCAGCCCCAGCATTTT CASSLSRDRYQPQHF
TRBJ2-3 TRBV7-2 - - TGTGCCAGCAGCGTACGGCGGGGGCCCGATACGCAGTATTTT CASSVRRGPDTQYF
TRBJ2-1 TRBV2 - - TGTGCCAGCAGTGAAGGGGAGGACAGATACAGCAATGAGCAGTTCTTC CASSEGEDRYSNEQFF
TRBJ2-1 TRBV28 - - TGTGCCAGCGGATGGACAAGGGAGACCCAGTTCTTC CASGWTRETQFF
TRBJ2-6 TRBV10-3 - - TGTGCCATCAGTGAGGCCGGACTAACCGGGGGGGCCAACGTCCTGACTTTC CAISEAGLTGGANVLTF
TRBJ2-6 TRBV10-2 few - TGCGCCAGCAGTGAGTCTCTGGCCTCCTCTGGGGCCAACGTCCTGACTTTC CASSESLASSGANVLTF
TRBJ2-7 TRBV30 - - TGTGCCTGGACTCAGGCGGCGGGACCATACGAGCAGTACTTC CAWTQAAGPYEQYF
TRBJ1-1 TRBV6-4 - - TGTGCCAGCAGGGAAGGACGGGGGTTGAAGGGCACTGAAGCTTTCTTT CASREGRGLKGTEAFF
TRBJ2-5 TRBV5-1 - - TGCGCCAGTCTTGAGTCGGGGGCCTCACAAGAGACCCAGTACTTC CASLESGASQETQYF
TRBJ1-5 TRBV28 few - TGCGCCAGCAGTTTGGACCCCCGGGGCAATCAGCCCCAGCATTTT CASSLDPRGNQPQHF
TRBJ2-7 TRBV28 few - TGTGCCAGCACCCAAAACACACAGATCTCCTACGAGCAGTACTTC CASTQNTQISYEQYF
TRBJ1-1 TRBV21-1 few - TGTGCCAGCAGCCCGGTTGGCGGGGTTGTTGAAGCTTTCTTT CASSPVGGVVEAFF
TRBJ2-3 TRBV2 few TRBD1 TGTGCCAGCAGTGAAGGGACAGGGTGGACAGATACGCAGTATTTT CASSEGTGWTDTQYF
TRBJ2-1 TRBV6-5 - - TGTGCCAGCAGTTACTTCTCGACCGGGGCTAGCCTTCTAGGGCAGTTCTTC CASSYFSTGASLLGQFF
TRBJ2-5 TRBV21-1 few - TGTGCCAGCAGCAAACGGACAGGGGGAGAGACCCAGTACTTC CASSKRTGGETQYF
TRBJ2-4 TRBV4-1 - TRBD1 TGCGCCAGCAGCCAAGTTACAGGGGCCTTCCTACCCCAGTACTTC CASSQVTGAFLPQYF
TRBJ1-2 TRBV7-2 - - TGTGCCAGCAGCTTAGGGGGCGACGGTGGGAGTGGCTACACCTTC CASSLGGDGGSGYTF
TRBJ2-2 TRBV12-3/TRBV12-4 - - TGTGCCAGCAGAGCGGGTTCGAACACCGGGGAGCTGTTTTTT CASRAGSNTGELFF
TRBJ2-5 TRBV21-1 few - TGTGCCAGCAGTAAGGGAGACAGTATGACTGACAATGAGCAGTACTTC CASSKGDSMTDNEQYF
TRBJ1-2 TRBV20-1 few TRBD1 TGCAGTGCTCACGGGACAGGCCTCTATGGCTACACCTTC CSAHGTGLYGYTF
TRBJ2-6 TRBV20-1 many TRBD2 TGCAGTGCTAGGGGGACTAGCGGAGTCTCTGGGGCCAACGTCCTGACTTTC CSARGTSGVSGANVLTF
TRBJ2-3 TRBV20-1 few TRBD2 TGCAGTGCGTCGGGACTAAGGGAAGATACGCAGTATTTT CSASGLREDTQYF
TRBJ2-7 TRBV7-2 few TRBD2 TGTGCCAGCAGCTTAGTTTCTAGCGGGGGTTCCGAGCAGTACTTC CASSLVSSGGSEQYF
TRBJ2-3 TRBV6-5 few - TGTGCCAGCAGTAAAGGGGCAGGGTACGATACGCAGTATTTT CASSKGAGYDTQYF
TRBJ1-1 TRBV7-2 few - TGTGCCAGCACCAAAAGACAGCTAATGAACACTGAAGCTTTCTTT CASTKRQLMNTEAFF
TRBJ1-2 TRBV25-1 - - TGTGCCAGCAGTGTCACGACGGAGGGTGGCTACACCTTC CASSVTTEGGYTF
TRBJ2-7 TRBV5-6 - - TGTGCCAGCAGCCTGGGGGGTCCGATAGCCGTCGAGCAGTACTTC CASSLGGPIAVEQYF
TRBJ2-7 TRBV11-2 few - TGTGCCAGCAGCACCCTCAATTGGGACTCCTACGAGCAGTACTTC CASSTLNWDSYEQYF
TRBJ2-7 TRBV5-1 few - TGCGCCAGCTCCATAGGACAGTACTCCTACGAGCAGTACTTC CASSIGQYSYEQYF
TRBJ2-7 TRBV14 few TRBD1 TGTGCCAGCAGCCTTAACTCCGGGACAGGGTACTTC CASSLNSGTGYF
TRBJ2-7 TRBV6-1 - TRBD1 TGTGCCAGCAGTGAAGCGGGGACAGGAGAGCAGTACTTC CASSEAGTGEQYF
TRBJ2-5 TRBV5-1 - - TGCGCCAGCAGCTTGGACCGACTAGTCATTGAGCAGTACTTC CASSLDRLVIEQYF
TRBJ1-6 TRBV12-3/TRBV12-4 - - TGTGCCAGCAGTCCCTCCCCGACAAATACGTCACCCCTCCACTTT CASSPSPTNTSPLHF
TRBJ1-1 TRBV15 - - TGTGCCACCAGCAAACCCCAAGGGGGGGTCACTGAAGCTTTCTTT CATSKPQGGVTEAFF
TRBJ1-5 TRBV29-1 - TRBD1 TGCAGCGTCGGGACAGGGTCGGGCTTTGAGCCCCAGCATTTT CSVGTGSGFEPQHF
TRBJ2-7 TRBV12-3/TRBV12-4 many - TGTGCCAGCACCCCCTCGGGGGCCTACGAGCAGTACTTC CASTPSGAYEQYF
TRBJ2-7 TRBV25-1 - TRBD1 TGTGCCAGCACGACAGGGGGCTCCCACAATGAGCAGTACTTC CASTTGGSHNEQYF
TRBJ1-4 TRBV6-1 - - TGTGCCAGCAGTGAAGTGATCACAGGGAGGGAAAAACTGTTTTTT CASSEVITGREKLFF
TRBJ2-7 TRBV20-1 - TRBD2 TGCAGTGCTAGAGAAATGCTAGCGGATTCCTACGAGCAGTACTTC CSAREMLADSYEQYF
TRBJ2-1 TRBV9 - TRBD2 TGTGCCAGCAGCGTACTAGCGGGGGGGAGCTCCTACAATGAGCAGTTCTTC CASSVLAGGSSYNEQFF
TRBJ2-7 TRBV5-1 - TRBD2 TGCGCCAGCAGCGCCTCTAGCGGGAGTTCGCGCGAGCAGTACTTC CASSASSGSSREQYF